The clone carrying this T cell receptor beta chain was observed a few times. Antigen unknown. This specimen comes from a study of identical twins. Each CDR3 protein is one row after TCRdb ran MiXCR on the 5' RACE reads. The sample has some 500,000 distinct CDR3 sequences, 14% seen once. Unmatched junction bases numbered 6, after V lost 1 base and J lost 4 bases. Germline CDR1 is SQVTM and CDR2 is ANQGSEA. The length of the CDR3 is 15 residues. Notes on the study in general: Cord blood beta clonotypes that were abundant carried fewer insertions, and memory repertoires showed no such trend. Zero-insertion analyses could be partly confounded by invariant MAIT and iNKT cells. In drawing conclusions, the study used cross-sectional statistical analysis and did not follow the same donors.

The sample was also reused in another study, on yellow fever vaccine responses in identical twins. From that second work: In identical twins, vaccine T cell responses appeared partly shared and partly individual.

This receptor was taken from a woman between 18 and 30 years old in good health. The V and J genes are TRBV29-1 and TRBJ2-2; 7 positions agree with TRBD1. Sequencing was performed on CD4+ T cells sorted from blood. Here the CDR3 DNA reads TGCAGCGTTGAAGTAGGGGGCAGGGCCACCGGGGAGCTGTTTTTT. Translation gives CSVEVGGRATGELFF.